These T cell receptor beta chains were read from a single sample in a study of shared clonotypes between healthy human individuals. Generated by immunoSEQ multiplex PCR, the TCRdb table keeps only in-frame clones and is missing some. Among around 2,000,000 clones listed, less than 95% were seen once. Sample: naive CD8+ T cells sorted from blood. The receptors stem from a man between 18 and 29 years old in good health. The CDR3 runs from the conserved cysteine through the conserved F or W. Size is stated for part of the rows, as once, few or many counts, or as a class when the clone is expanded.

size: once; V: TRBV7-2; J: TRBJ2-1; length: 14; CDR3: CASSTGLAYNEQFF
size: -; V: TRBV11-2; J: TRBJ2-7; length: 11; CDR3: CASSLSAEQYF
size: -; V: TRBV27; J: TRBJ2-7; length: 14; CDR3: CASSRARGAYEQYF
size: -; V: TRBV29-1; J: TRBJ2-7; length: 14; CDR3: CSVAPIAGVAEQYF
size: -; V: TRBV27; J: TRBJ2-1; length: 14; CDR3: CASSFGSSYNEQFF
size: -; V: TRBV7-6; J: TRBJ2-7; length: 13; CDR3: CASSLGGDYEQYF
size: -; V: TRBV27; J: TRBJ2-7; length: 16; CDR3: CASSPASGEITYEQYF
size: -; V: TRBV4-3; J: TRBJ2-7; length: 13; CDR3: CASSQESRGEQYF
size: -; V: TRBV7-9; J: TRBJ1-1; length: 13; CDR3: CASSLWGNTEAFF
size: -; V: TRBV7-9; J: TRBJ2-5; length: 17; CDR3: CASSPRQSHLNQETQYF
size: -; V: TRBV7-9; J: TRBJ2-7; length: 14; CDR3: CASSLGAPAYEQYF
size: -; V: TRBV27; J: TRBJ2-7; length: 14; CDR3: CASSSSGRGYEQYF
size: -; V: TRBV7-9; J: TRBJ1-4; length: 15; CDR3: CASSLTGETNEKLFF
size: -; V: TRBV7-9; J: TRBJ1-3; length: 14; CDR3: CASSPPSSGNTIYF
size: -; V: TRBV7-9; J: TRBJ1-1; length: 14; CDR3: CASRQGVGNTEAFF
size: -; V: TRBV7-8; J: TRBJ2-3; length: 16; CDR3: CASSFRLAGVVDTQYF
size: -; V: TRBV5-6; J: TRBJ1-2; length: 16; CDR3: CASSSLSSTFNYGYTF
size: -; V: TRBV6-5; J: TRBJ2-1; length: 15; CDR3: CASSFGTPTYNEQFF
size: -; V: TRBV6-1; J: TRBJ1-4; length: 16; CDR3: CASSELLGAANEKLFF
size: -; V: TRBV9; J: TRBJ2-1; length: 16; CDR3: CASSGARGVVDNEQFF
size: -; V: TRBV7-9; J: TRBJ1-5; length: 19; CDR3: CASSLSGTGDAYSNQPQHF
size: -; V: TRBV6-6; J: TRBJ2-1; length: 15; CDR3: CASSPRGGWKNEQFF
size: -; V: TRBV7-9; J: TRBJ2-2; length: 16; CDR3: CASAGLAGVGTGELFF
size: -; V: TRBV27; J: TRBJ2-5; length: 13; CDR3: CASSSIRGETQYF
size: -; V: TRBV4-1; J: TRBJ1-2; length: 15; CDR3: CASSQERLAHGGYTF
size: -; V: TRBV4-1; J: TRBJ1-1; length: 14; CDR3: CASSRNTGEAEAFF
size: -; V: TRBV4-1; J: TRBJ2-7; length: 16; CDR3: CASSQEYSGSFYEQYF
size: few; V: TRBV9; J: TRBJ2-1; length: 16; CDR3: CASSPGLAGSYNEQFF
size: once; V: TRBV5-6; J: TRBJ2-5; length: 14; CDR3: CASSSEGEGETQYF
size: -; V: TRBV9; J: TRBJ2-1; length: 16; CDR3: CASSVVAGGSYNEQFF
size: -; V: TRBV4-1; J: TRBJ1-1; length: 14; CDR3: CASSPRTLDTEAFF
size: -; V: TRBV4-1; J: TRBJ2-3; length: 14; CDR3: CASSVGQFTDTQYF
size: -; V: TRBV28; J: TRBJ1-1; length: 11; CDR3: CASKGNTEAFF
size: -; V: TRBV5-1; J: TRBJ2-7; length: 12; CDR3: CASSSDPYEQYF
size: -; V: TRBV5-6; J: TRBJ2-7; length: 14; CDR3: CASSGDRGSYEQYF
size: -; V: TRBV7-9; J: TRBJ2-5; length: 13; CDR3: CASSLGQQETQYF
size: -; V: TRBV13; J: TRBJ1-2; length: 19; CDR3: CASSGPTTPGHRSHYGYTF
size: -; V: TRBV7-2; J: TRBJ2-1; length: 16; CDR3: CASSQISGDRDNEQFF
size: -; V: TRBV4-1; J: TRBJ2-7; length: 13; CDR3: CASSQSSSYEQYF
size: -; V: TRBV9; J: TRBJ2-1; length: 14; CDR3: CASSRGGDYNEQFF
size: -; V: TRBV27; J: TRBJ2-3; length: 15; CDR3: CASRGAWGPSGTQYF
size: -; V: TRBV5-1; J: TRBJ2-3; length: 11; CDR3: CASSLADTQYF
size: -; V: TRBV29-1; J: TRBJ1-1; length: 12; CDR3: CSVESGNTEAFF
size: once; V: TRBV2; J: TRBJ2-2; length: 19; CDR3: CASSPGLAGGGFRTGELFF
size: -; V: TRBV7-8; J: TRBJ1-5; length: 17; CDR3: CASSLLIGDSGNQPQHF
size: -; V: TRBV29-1; J: TRBJ2-3; length: 8; CDR3: CSVVGGYF